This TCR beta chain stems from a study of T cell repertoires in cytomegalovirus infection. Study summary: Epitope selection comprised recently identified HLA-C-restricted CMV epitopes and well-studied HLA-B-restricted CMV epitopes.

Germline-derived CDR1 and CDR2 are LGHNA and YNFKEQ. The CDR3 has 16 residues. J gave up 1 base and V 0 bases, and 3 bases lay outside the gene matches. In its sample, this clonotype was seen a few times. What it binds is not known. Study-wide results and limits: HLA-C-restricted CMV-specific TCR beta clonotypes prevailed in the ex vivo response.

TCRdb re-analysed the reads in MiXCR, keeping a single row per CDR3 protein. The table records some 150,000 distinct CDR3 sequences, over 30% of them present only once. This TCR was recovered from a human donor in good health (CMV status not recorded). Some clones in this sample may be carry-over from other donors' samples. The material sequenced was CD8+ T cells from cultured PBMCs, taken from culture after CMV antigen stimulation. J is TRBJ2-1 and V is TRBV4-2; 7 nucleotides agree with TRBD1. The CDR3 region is CASSQETGNSYNEQFF. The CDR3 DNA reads TGTGCCAGCAGCCAAGAGACAGGGAATTCCTACAATGAGCAGTTCTTC.